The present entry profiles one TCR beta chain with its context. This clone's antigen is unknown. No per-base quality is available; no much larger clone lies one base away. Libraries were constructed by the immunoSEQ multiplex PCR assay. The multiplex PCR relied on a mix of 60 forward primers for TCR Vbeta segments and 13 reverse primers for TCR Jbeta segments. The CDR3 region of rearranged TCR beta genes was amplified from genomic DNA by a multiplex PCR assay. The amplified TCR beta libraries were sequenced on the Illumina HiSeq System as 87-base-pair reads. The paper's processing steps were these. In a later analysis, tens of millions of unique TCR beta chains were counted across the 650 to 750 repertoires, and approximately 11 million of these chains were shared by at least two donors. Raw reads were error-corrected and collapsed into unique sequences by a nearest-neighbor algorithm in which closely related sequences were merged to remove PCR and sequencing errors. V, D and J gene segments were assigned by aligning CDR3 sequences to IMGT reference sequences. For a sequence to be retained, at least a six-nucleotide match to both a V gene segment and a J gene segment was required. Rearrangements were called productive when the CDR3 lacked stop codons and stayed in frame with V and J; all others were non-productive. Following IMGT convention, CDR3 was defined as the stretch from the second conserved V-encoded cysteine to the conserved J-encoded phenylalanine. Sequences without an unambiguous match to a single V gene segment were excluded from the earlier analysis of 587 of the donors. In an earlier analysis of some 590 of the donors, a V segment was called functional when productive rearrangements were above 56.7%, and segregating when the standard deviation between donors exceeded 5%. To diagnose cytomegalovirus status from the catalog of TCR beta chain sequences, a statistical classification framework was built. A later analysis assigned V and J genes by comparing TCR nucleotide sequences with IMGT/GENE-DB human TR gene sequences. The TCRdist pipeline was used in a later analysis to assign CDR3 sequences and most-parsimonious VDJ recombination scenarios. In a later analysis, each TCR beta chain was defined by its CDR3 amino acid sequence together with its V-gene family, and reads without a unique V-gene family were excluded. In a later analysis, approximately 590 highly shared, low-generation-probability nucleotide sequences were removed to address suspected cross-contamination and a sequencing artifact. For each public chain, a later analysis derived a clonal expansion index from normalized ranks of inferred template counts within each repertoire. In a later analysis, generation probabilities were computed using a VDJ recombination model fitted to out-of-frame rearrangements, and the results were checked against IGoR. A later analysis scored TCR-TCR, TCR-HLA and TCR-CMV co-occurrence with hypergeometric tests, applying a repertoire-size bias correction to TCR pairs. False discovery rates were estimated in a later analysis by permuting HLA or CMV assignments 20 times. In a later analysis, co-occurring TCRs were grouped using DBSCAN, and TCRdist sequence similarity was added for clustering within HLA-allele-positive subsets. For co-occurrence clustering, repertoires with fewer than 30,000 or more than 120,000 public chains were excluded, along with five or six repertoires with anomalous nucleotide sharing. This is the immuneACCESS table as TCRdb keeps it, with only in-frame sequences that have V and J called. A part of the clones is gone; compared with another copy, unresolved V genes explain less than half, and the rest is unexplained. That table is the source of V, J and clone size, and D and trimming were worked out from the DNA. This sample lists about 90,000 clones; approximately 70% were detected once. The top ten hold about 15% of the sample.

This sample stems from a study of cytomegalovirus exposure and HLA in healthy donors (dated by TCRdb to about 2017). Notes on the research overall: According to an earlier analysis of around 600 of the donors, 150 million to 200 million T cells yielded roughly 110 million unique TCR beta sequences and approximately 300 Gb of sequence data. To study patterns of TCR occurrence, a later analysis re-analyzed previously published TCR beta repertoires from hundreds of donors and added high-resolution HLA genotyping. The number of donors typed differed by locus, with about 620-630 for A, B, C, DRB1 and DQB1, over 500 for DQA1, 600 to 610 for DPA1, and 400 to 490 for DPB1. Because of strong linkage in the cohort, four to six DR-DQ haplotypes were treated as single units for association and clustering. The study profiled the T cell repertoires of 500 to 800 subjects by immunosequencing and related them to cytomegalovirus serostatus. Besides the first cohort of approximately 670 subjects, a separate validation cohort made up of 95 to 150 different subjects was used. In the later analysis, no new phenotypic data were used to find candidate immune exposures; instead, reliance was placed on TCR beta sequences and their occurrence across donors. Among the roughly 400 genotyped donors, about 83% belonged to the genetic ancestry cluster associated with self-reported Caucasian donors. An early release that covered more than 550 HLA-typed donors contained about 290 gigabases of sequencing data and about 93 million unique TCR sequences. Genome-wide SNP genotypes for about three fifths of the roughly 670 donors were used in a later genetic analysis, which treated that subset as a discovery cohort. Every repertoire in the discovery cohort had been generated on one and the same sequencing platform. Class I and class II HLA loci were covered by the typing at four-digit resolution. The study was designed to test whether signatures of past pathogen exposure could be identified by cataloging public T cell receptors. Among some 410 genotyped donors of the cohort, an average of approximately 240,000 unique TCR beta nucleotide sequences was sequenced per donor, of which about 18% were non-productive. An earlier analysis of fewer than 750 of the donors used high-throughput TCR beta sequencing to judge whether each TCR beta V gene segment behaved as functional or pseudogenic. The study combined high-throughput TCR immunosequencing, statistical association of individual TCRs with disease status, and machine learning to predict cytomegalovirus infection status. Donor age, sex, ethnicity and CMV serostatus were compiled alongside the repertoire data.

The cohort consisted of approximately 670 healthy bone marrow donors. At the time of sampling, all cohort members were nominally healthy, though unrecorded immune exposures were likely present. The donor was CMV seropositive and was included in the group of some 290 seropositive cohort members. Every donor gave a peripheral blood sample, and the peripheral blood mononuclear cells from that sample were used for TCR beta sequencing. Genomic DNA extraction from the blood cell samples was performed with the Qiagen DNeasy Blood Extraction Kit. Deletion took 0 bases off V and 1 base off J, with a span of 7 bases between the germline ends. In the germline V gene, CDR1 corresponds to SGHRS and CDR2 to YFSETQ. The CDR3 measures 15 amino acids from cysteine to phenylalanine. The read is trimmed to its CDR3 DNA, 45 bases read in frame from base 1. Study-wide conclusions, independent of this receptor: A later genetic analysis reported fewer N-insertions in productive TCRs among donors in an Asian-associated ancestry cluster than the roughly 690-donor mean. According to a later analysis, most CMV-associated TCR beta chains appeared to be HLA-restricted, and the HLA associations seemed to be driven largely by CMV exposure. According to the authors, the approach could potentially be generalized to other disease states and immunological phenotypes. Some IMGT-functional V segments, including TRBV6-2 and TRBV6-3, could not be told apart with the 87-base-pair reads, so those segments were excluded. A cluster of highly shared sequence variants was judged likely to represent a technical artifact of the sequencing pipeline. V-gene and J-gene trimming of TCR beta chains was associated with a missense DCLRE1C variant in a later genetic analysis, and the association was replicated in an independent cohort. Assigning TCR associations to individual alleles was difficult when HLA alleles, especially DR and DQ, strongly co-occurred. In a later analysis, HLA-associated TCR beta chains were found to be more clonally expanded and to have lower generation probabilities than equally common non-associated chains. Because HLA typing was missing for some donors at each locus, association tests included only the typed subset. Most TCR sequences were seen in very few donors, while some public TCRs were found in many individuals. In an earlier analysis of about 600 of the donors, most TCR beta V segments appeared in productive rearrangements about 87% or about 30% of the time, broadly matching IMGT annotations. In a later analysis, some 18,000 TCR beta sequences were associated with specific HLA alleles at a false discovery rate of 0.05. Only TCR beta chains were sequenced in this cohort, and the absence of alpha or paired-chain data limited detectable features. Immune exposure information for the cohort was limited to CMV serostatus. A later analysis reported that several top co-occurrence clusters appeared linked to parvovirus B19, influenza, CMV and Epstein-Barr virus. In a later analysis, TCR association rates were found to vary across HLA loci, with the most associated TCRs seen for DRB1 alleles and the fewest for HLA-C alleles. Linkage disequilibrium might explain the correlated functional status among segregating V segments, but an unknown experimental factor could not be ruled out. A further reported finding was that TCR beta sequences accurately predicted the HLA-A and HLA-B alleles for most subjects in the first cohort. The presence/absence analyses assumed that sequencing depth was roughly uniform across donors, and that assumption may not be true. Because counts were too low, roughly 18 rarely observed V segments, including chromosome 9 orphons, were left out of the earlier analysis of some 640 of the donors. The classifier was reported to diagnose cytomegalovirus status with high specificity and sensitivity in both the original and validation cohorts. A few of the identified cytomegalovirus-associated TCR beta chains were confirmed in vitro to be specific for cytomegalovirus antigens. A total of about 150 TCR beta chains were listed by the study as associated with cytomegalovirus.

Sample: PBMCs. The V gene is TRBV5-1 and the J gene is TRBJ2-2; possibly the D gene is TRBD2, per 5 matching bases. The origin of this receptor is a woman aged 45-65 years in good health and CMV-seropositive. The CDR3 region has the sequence CASSLGGQNTGELFF. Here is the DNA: TGCGCCAGCAGCTTGGGCGGGCAGAACACCGGGGAGCTGTTTTTT.